Each of the 22 T cell receptor beta chains below was sequenced from the same sample in a study of blood T cells in healthy people across ages. A second about 7 to 11 cycle PCR used barcoded and J-beta primers. TCRdb used MiXCR to reprocess the 5' RACE reads, holding one entry per CDR3 protein. The repertoire holds 760,000 or so distinct CDR3 sequences, around a quarter seen once, with more than 8.5% in the top ten. In addition, the sample was reused for a study of T cells of mothers and their children.

The sample taken for sequencing was blood. All receptors derive from a boy younger than 18 in good health.

The rearrangement uses TRBV7-3 and TRBJ2-1; 8 nucleotides match TRBD2. Germline V gene lookup returns CDR1 SGHTA and CDR2 FQGTGA. The CDR3 length is 18 residues. V shed 5 bases and J 4 bases; nucleotides not matched to a gene: 16. The CDR3 spells CASSQGGASGLLYNEQFF. CDR3 coding DNA: TGTGCCAGCAGCCAGGGTGGGGCTAGCGGGCTTCTTTACAATGAGCAGTTCTTC.

This clonotype has a single count. This chain joins TRBV9 and TRBJ1-3, with TRBD1 identical over 7 bases. The CDR3 is 17 amino acids. After removal of 4 bases from V and 0 bases from J, the junction contained 10 bases not matched to a gene. Germline V CDR1 and CDR2: SGDLS, YYNGEE. This CDR3 is CASSTSGTVISGNTIYF. CDR3 DNA sequence: TGTGCCAGCAGCACCTCCGGGACAGTAATCTCTGGAAACACCATATATTTT. The variable domain in full, with the rest retrieved from reference TRBV9 and TRBJ1-3, is DSGVTQTPKHLITATGQRVTLRCSPRSGDLSVYWYQQSLDQGLQFLIQYYNGEERAKGNILERFSAQQFPDLHSELNLSSLELGDSALYFCASSTSGTVISGNTIYFGEGSWLTVV.

This clonotype was picked up a small number of times. The J gene is TRBJ2-3, the V gene TRBV4-1; 13 nucleotides line up with TRBD2. J gave up 4 bases and V 4 bases, and 14 bases lay outside the gene matches. The CDR3 extends over 19 amino acids. Germline lookup yields CDR1 MGHRA and CDR2 YSYEKL. CDR3 sequence reads: CASSPQPTGTSGMADTQYF. The CDR3 nucleotides read TGCGCCAGCAGCCCTCAACCGACCGGGACTAGCGGGATGGCAGATACGCAGTATTTT.

CDR3 sequence (DNA): TGTGCCAGCGTCCGTGGGGGACCAAATGAGCAGTTCTTC. It specifies CASVRGGPNEQFF. This chain joins TRBV7-9 and TRBJ2-1, with D perhaps TRBD1 or TRBD2 (5 bases each). In germline, CDR1 is SEHNR, CDR2 FQNEAQ (reference sequence). This CDR3 contains 13 residues. The ends were cut back, 8 bases at V and 7 bases at J, with 15 bases in the middle.

Regarding this clonotype: Relative to the germline gene, one junction end is altered; a read error may explain this. The chain links TRBV7-9 to TRBJ2-1; D uncertain. The J call may be mistaken, given a closer DNA end match to TRBJ2-7. This CDR3 contains 13 residues. Germline V lookup: CDR1 SEHNR, CDR2 FQNEAQ (reference sequence). Here the CDR3 DNA reads TGCGCCAGCAGCTTACCGAACTCCTACGAGCAGTACTTC. As protein: CASSLPNSYEQYF.

This chain joins TRBV7-9 and TRBJ1-1; D not resolved. Germline V gives CDR1 SEHNR, CDR2 FQNEAQ (reference sequence). CDR3 length: 11 amino acids. Trimming removed 3 bases at V and 9 bases at J, with 8 bases between. The CDR3 DNA follows: TGTGCCAGCAGCTTTGGGCGGCAAGCTTTCTTT. Translation gives CASSFGRQAFF.

The chain recombines TRBV29-1 with TRBJ2-1; 9 bases map to TRBD2. Unmatched junction bases numbered 5, after V lost 4 bases and J lost 10 bases. The germline V gene encodes CDR1 SQVTM and CDR2 ANQGSEA. This CDR3 region has 12 residues. In DNA, the CDR3 is TGCAGCGTTGTTGGACTAGCGATCGAGCAGTTCTTC. The encoded protein is CSVVGLAIEQFF.

This clonotype has just a few counts. J is TRBJ2-1 and V is TRBV9, with D possibly called TRBD1 or TRBD2 (5 bases each). Germline assignment: CDR1 SGDLS and CDR2 YYNGEE. V was shortened by 4 bases and J by 8 bases, with 19 bases between the two germline ends. The CDR3 runs to 15 residues. Here the CDR3 DNA reads TGTGCCAGCAGCCCCCGACTGGGGGTAGGGGATGAGCAGTTCTTC. It specifies CASSPRLGVGDEQFF.

This clonotype was detected only a few times. The chain uses TRBV20-1 and TRBJ2-5; 8 nucleotides match TRBD2. With V trimmed by 5 bases and J by 5 bases, 10 bases remained unmatched. The CDR3 has 14 residues. CDR1 and CDR2 from the germline V gene are DFQATT and SNEGSKA (reference sequence). CDR3 sequence (DNA): TGCAGTGCTCCAGCGGGAGAGGTTAGGGAGACCCAGTACTTC. Its protein product is CSAPAGEVRETQYF.

The J gene is TRBJ2-5, the V gene TRBV20-1; TRBD2 aligns across 7 bases. The DNA end is a closer match to TRBJ2-7, so the J assignment may be wrong. The CDR3 runs to 15 residues. Germline CDR1 and CDR2: DFQATT and SNEGSKA (reference sequence). The CDR3 here is CSARDLLAENYEQYF. The CDR3, as DNA: TGCAGTGCTAGAGATCTCCTAGCGGAGAACTACGAGCAGTACTTC.

This clonotype has more than one count but fewer than ten. The V gene is TRBV11-2, the J gene TRBJ2-5, with TRBD2 matching over 7 bases. The CDR3 has 16 residues. Germline CDR1 and CDR2: SGHAT and FQNNGV. J was trimmed by 5 bases and V by 5 bases; bases with no gene match: 14. The CDR3 is CASSPLSMGGPETQYF. The CDR3 DNA reads TGTGCCAGCAGCCCCTTGTCGATGGGAGGGCCCGAGACCCAGTACTTC.

This chain joins TRBV12-3 or TRBV12-4 and TRBJ1-4, with TRBD1 as a possible D gene (5 bases). The CDR3 spans 13 residues. The V end lost 4 bases, the J end lost 8 bases, and 11 bases lay between the germline ends. The CDR3 spells CASSYQGGEKLFF. The CDR3 region has the DNA TGTGCCAGCAGTTATCAGGGTGGAGAAAAACTGTTTTTT.

The rearrangement uses TRBV27 and TRBJ1-4, with 8 bases lining up with TRBD1. Germline V gene lookup returns CDR1 MNHEY and CDR2 SMNVEV (reference sequence). There are 17 residues in the CDR3. V lost 7 bases, J lost 5 bases, and 15 bases stayed unmatched. CDR3 sequence: CASTDRGVTGKNEKLFF. The CDR3 DNA reads TGTGCCAGCACCGACAGGGGAGTAACGGGGAAAAATGAAAAACTGTTTTTT.

The chain combines TRBV20-1 with TRBJ2-2; D might be TRBD1 (6 bases). Trimming took off 4 bases at V and 0 bases at J, with 9 bases between the two ends. Germline lookup yields CDR1 DFQATT and CDR2 SNEGSKA (reference sequence). This CDR3 has 14 amino acids. In nucleotides, the CDR3 is TGCAGTGCTAAGGGACATGCGAACACCGGGGAGCTGTTTTTT. Protein product: CSAKGHANTGELFF.

The gene calls are TRBV6-6 and TRBJ1-2; possibly TRBD1 for D (6 bases). This CDR3 contains 14 residues. V gave up 5 bases and J gave up 4 bases, with 14 bases separating them. Germline loops: CDR1 MNHNY, CDR2 SVGAGI (reference sequence). CDR3 loop: CASSPQGFVYGYTF. DNA for the CDR3: TGTGCCAGCAGTCCGCAGGGGTTCGTCTATGGCTACACCTTC.

V usage is TRBV7-2 and J usage is TRBJ2-3, with a weak D call TRBD2 (6 bases). Trimming took 4 bases from V and 2 from J, leaving 13 bases between them. Germline lookup yields CDR1 SGHTA and CDR2 FQGNSA. The CDR3 extends over 15 amino acids. In DNA, the CDR3 is TGTGCCAGCAGCTCAAAAGCGGGTTACACAGATACGCAGTATTTT. Translation gives CASSSKAGYTDTQYF.

This clonotype was detected a few times. The CDR3 loop is CASRDGPHEQYF. CDR3 nucleotide sequence: TGTGCCAGCAGGGATGGGCCCCACGAGCAGTACTTC. V is TRBV27 and J is TRBJ2-7; no clear D gene. The CDR3 consists of 12 residues. Germline-derived CDR1 and CDR2 are MNHEY and SMNVEV (reference sequence). V lost 6 bases to trimming and J lost 5 bases, with 11 bases between them.

The chain has TRBV28 and TRBJ2-1; D possibly matches TRBD1 or TRBD2 (5 bases each). From germline, CDR1 is MDHEN and CDR2 SYDVKM. This CDR3 spans 16 amino acids. Trimming shortened V by 4 bases and J by 10 bases, and 23 bases separated the two germline ends. DNA of the CDR3: TGTGCCAGCAGTTCCAGACGGGACGTGCCCGCCTGGGAGCAGTTCTTC. As protein: CASSSRRDVPAWEQFF. The whole variable domain, filled in from reference TRBV28 and TRBJ2-1, reads DVKVTQSSRYLVKRTGEKVFLECVQDMDHENMFWYRQDPGLGLRLIYFSYDVKMKEKGDIPEGYSVSREKKERFSLILESASTNQTSMYLCASSSRRDVPAWEQFFGPGTRLTVL.

This chain links TRBV28 with TRBJ2-2, with D possibly being TRBD2 (5 bases). V lost 3 bases, J lost 5 bases, and 10 bases lay in between. The CDR3 consists of 14 residues. Germline V gives CDR1 MDHEN, CDR2 SYDVKM. The CDR3 nucleotides read TGTGCCAGCAGTTTCGGTAGCGCAACCGGGGAGCTGTTTTTT. As protein: CASSFGSATGELFF.

The V call is TRBV18, the J call TRBJ1-5; maybe TRBD1 (6 bases). Germline V gives CDR1 KGHSH, CDR2 LQKENI. V gave up 4 bases and J gave up 2 bases, with 18 bases separating them. The CDR3 sequence is 17 residues long. This chain's CDR3 is CASSLQGFSSGNQPQHF. The CDR3 DNA sequence: TGTGCCAGCTCACTACAGGGCTTTTCCTCTGGCAATCAGCCCCAGCATTTT.

The chain recombines TRBV9 with TRBJ2-5; 11 positions match TRBD2. The CDR3 loop spans 15 amino acids. CDR1 is SGDLS and CDR2 is YYNGEE in the germline V gene. The V and J ends lost 3 bases and 4 bases, in that order; junction bases with no gene match: 5. CDR3 in DNA: TGTGCCAGCAGCGCAGCCCTAGCGGGGGGAGAGACCCAGTACTTC. Amino acid sequence: CASSAALAGGETQYF.

A single count supports this clonotype. The chain is built from TRBV6-1 and TRBJ2-3, with 9 bases lining up with TRBD2. The CDR3 has 18 amino acids. With 0 bases clipped from V and 2 bases from J, the junction kept 9 bases outside the gene matches. CDR1 is MNHNS and CDR2 is SASEGT in the germline V gene. The CDR3 sequence: CASSEALGGTSLTDTQYF. CDR3 coding DNA: TGTGCCAGCAGTGAAGCCCTAGGAGGGACTAGCCTCACAGATACGCAGTATTTT.